These T cell receptor beta chains were read from a single sample in a study of shared clonotypes between healthy human individuals. Some clones are missing from TCRdb's copy, which holds only in-frame ones; the method was immunoSEQ multiplex PCR. This sample has around 750,000 clones, with approximately 79% found just once. Specimen: memory CD4+ T cells sorted from blood. The source is a woman aged 25 to 39 in good health. The CDR3 runs from the conserved cysteine through the conserved F or W. Fields, in order: clone size, V gene, J gene, D gene, CDR3 protein, CDR3 DNA. D genes are given only for firm matches. Size is stated for part of the rows, as once, few or many counts, or as a class when the clone is expanded.

many	TRBV18	TRBJ1-4	-	CASSPSGTNEKLFF	TGTGCCAGCTCACCATCCGGAACTAATGAAAAACTGTTTTTT
-	TRBV6-1	TRBJ2-5	TRBD1	CASSGTGGIETQYF	TGTGCCAGCAGTGGCACAGGGGGGATCGAGACCCAGTACTTC
-	TRBV5-6	TRBJ2-5	-	CASSLVSPTGWETQYF	TGTGCCAGCAGCTTGGTCAGCCCCACAGGCTGGGAGACCCAGTACTTC
many	TRBV7-2	TRBJ2-1	-	CASSLGGINNEQFF	TGTGCCAGCAGCTTAGGCGGGATAAACAATGAGCAGTTCTTC
-	TRBV19	TRBJ1-2	-	CASSIRPGASNYGYTF	TGTGCCAGTAGTATACGCCCGGGTGCATCTAACTATGGCTACACCTTC
-	TRBV19	TRBJ2-2	TRBD1	CASSPGGASTGELFF	TGTGCCAGTAGCCCAGGGGGCGCGAGCACCGGGGAGCTGTTTTTT
-	TRBV28	TRBJ1-2	-	CASSWGGYGYTF	TGTGCCAGCAGTTGGGGGGGGTATGGCTACACCTTC
many	TRBV19	TRBJ1-1	-	CASSTRGGDTEAFF	TGTGCCAGTAGTACCCGAGGTGGGGACACTGAAGCTTTCTTT
-	TRBV7-9	TRBJ1-2	TRBD1	CASSSGYGQGDGYTF	TGTGCCAGCAGCTCGGGATATGGACAGGGGGATGGCTACACCTTC
-	TRBV5-1	TRBJ2-1	-	CASSPTYNEQFF	TGCGCCAGCAGTCCTACGTACAATGAGCAGTTCTTC
few	TRBV7-2	TRBJ1-2	-	CASSPGQGTAFGYTF	TGTGCCAGCAGCCCAGGGCAGGGGACCGCCTTTGGCTACACCTTC
-	TRBV5-1	TRBJ1-4	TRBD1	CASRTGTGPTGNEKLFF	TGCGCCAGCAGGACCGGGACAGGCCCCACCGGGAATGAAAAACTGTTTTTT
-	TRBV2	TRBJ1-3	-	CASSERESGNTIYF	TGTGCCAGCAGTGAGCGGGAGTCGGGAAACACCATATATTTT
-	TRBV5-6	TRBJ1-3	TRBD1	CASSLGQGDTIYF	TGTGCCAGCAGCTTGGGGCAGGGGGACACCATATATTTT
once	TRBV5-4	TRBJ2-3	-	CASSLTTYTDTQYF	TGTGCCAGCAGCTTAACTACATACACAGATACGCAGTATTTT
-	TRBV5-1	TRBJ2-6	-	CASTRLTGANVLTF	TGCGCCAGCACAAGGCTTACTGGGGCCAACGTCCTGACTTTC
few	TRBV14	TRBJ1-3	-	CASSPRTDSGNTIYF	TGTGCCAGCAGCCCTCGGACGGACTCTGGAAACACCATATATTTT
once	TRBV6-6	TRBJ2-1	TRBD2	CASSYGTRNNEQFF	TGTGCCAGCAGTTACGGGACTAGAAACAATGAGCAGTTCTTC
-	TRBV19	TRBJ1-5	TRBD1	CASSIPGQGNQPQHF	TGTGCCAGTAGTATACCCGGACAGGGCAATCAGCCCCAGCATTTT
-	TRBV28	TRBJ1-2	TRBD1	CASSGRTGGIDGYTF	TGTGCCAGCAGTGGCCGGACAGGGGGTATCGATGGCTACACCTTC
-	TRBV6-5	TRBJ1-1	-	CASSSPRREGEAFF	TGTGCCAGCAGTTCACCTAGGAGGGAGGGTGAAGCTTTCTTT
-	TRBV28	TRBJ1-3	TRBD1	CASSLAGQGARGNTIYF	TGTGCCAGCAGTCTAGCGGGTCAGGGGGCGAGAGGAAACACCATATATTTT
-	TRBV2	TRBJ2-7	-	CASSELAFNEQYF	TGTGCCAGCAGTGAATTAGCGTTCAACGAGCAGTACTTC
-	TRBV19	TRBJ1-1	TRBD1	CASSRDRGTEAFF	TGTGCCAGTAGTAGGGACAGGGGCACTGAAGCTTTCTTT
-	TRBV4-2	TRBJ1-1	TRBD1	CASSQGDRGSEAFF	TGTGCCAGCAGCCAAGGGGACAGGGGGTCTGAAGCTTTCTTT
few	TRBV29-1	TRBJ1-1	-	CSSRTGTEAFF	TGCAGCTCTAGGACTGGCACTGAAGCTTTCTTT
-	TRBV6-6	TRBJ2-7	TRBD2	CASRNKRDPRGEQYF	TGTGCCAGCAGGAACAAGCGGGACCCACGGGGTGAGCAGTACTTC
-	TRBV7-8	TRBJ2-7	TRBD1	CASSGRDRGYEQYF	TGTGCCAGCAGCGGCCGGGACAGGGGATACGAGCAGTACTTC
-	TRBV2	TRBJ1-5	-	CASSVAEHQPQHF	TGTGCCAGCAGTGTAGCGGAACATCAGCCCCAGCATTTT
-	TRBV5-1	TRBJ1-4	-	CASSLTDPGEKLFF	TGCGCCAGCAGCTTGACCGACCCCGGTGAAAAACTGTTTTTT
-	TRBV6-5	TRBJ2-7	TRBD2	CASSYSFSGRVYEQYF	TGTGCCAGCAGTTACTCGTTTAGCGGGAGGGTCTACGAGCAGTACTTC
-	TRBV4-1	TRBJ1-3	TRBD1	CASSHLQGASGNTIYF	TGCGCCAGCAGCCACCTACAGGGGGCCTCTGGAAACACCATATATTTT
-	TRBV25-1	TRBJ1-4	TRBD1	CASSYRGDSANEKLFF	TGTGCCAGCAGTTATCGCGGGGACAGCGCTAATGAAAAACTGTTTTTT
-	TRBV27	TRBJ2-7	TRBD2	CRSGRGYEQYF	TGCCGGAGCGGGAGGGGTTACGAGCAGTACTTC
-	TRBV10-1	TRBJ2-7	-	CASSRGSRDEQYF	TGCGCCAGCAGCCGAGGGTCCCGAGACGAGCAGTACTTC
-	TRBV19	TRBJ1-3	TRBD1	CASRITGGSGNTIYF	TGTGCCAGTAGAATAACAGGGGGCTCTGGAAACACCATATATTTT
-	TRBV23-1	TRBJ2-5	TRBD1	CASSREGQAPGETQYF	TGCGCCAGCAGTCGAGAAGGACAGGCTCCAGGGGAGACCCAGTACTTC
once	TRBV7-3	TRBJ2-1	TRBD2	CASSLAHTSAPYNEQFF	TGTGCCAGCAGCTTAGCCCATACTAGCGCCCCCTACAATGAGCAGTTCTTC
-	TRBV7-8	TRBJ2-3	TRBD2	CASSLGGSSGELGDTQYF	TGTGCCAGCAGCTTAGGCGGGTCTAGCGGGGAGTTAGGAGATACGCAGTATTTT
-	TRBV5-1	TRBJ1-3	TRBD1	CASSPGDRDGNTIYF	TGCGCCAGCAGCCCAGGAGACAGGGATGGAAACACCATATATTTT
-	TRBV21-1	TRBJ2-1	-	CASSKVCSWNEQFF	TGTGCCAGCAGCAAAGTCTGTAGTTGGAATGAGCAGTTCTTC
-	TRBV11-2	TRBJ2-4	-	CASSFRGAKNIQYF	TGTGCCAGCAGCTTTAGGGGAGCCAAAAACATTCAGTACTTC
-	TRBV5-5	TRBJ1-1	-	CASYEGVSTEAFF	TGTGCCAGCTATGAGGGGGTGTCCACTGAAGCTTTCTTT
-	TRBV6-6	TRBJ1-2	TRBD1	CASSYSTQGAYGYTF	TGTGCCAGCAGTTACTCGACACAGGGGGCTTATGGCTACACCTTC
-	TRBV18	TRBJ2-1	TRBD2	CASSPTGTRVYGNEQFF	TGTGCCAGCTCACCAACCGGGACTAGAGTGTACGGGAATGAGCAGTTCTTC
-	TRBV7-2	TRBJ2-2	-	CASSAEQVANTGELFF	TGTGCCAGCAGCGCGGAGCAAGTTGCGAACACCGGGGAGCTGTTTTTT
-	TRBV28	TRBJ1-3	-	CASTGGAGNTIYF	TGTGCCAGCACGGGGGGGGCTGGAAACACCATATATTTT
-	TRBV10-3	TRBJ2-3	TRBD2	CAISRSSGSGTDTQYF	TGTGCCATCAGTAGGTCTAGCGGGAGCGGCACAGATACGCAGTATTTT
-	TRBV4-2	TRBJ2-6	-	CASSQNPAGAGANVLTF	TGTGCCAGCAGCCAAAACCCTGCAGGGGCTGGGGCCAACGTCCTGACTTTC
-	TRBV7-8	TRBJ2-5	TRBD2	CASSVRLAGVPYQETQYF	TGTGCCAGCAGCGTCCGACTAGCGGGAGTTCCGTACCAAGAGACCCAGTACTTC
-	TRBV11-2	TRBJ1-4	-	CASSALVLGAEKLFF	TGTGCCAGCAGCGCCCTCGTCCTAGGGGCTGAAAAACTGTTTTTT
-	TRBV9	TRBJ1-1	-	CASSTSLLGNEAFF	TGTGCCAGCAGCACCTCCCTTCTGGGCAATGAAGCTTTCTTT
once	TRBV27	TRBJ2-7	-	CASSGSGASDSYEQYF	TGTGCCAGCAGTGGATCCGGCGCTAGCGACTCCTACGAGCAGTACTTC
-	TRBV5-1	TRBJ2-2	-	CASTRGSEELFF	TGCGCCAGCACACGGGGCTCGGAGGAGCTGTTTTTT
-	TRBV7-2	TRBJ1-6	-	CASSHNVGHNSPLHF	TGTGCCAGCAGCCACAATGTAGGACATAATTCACCCCTCCACTTT
-	TRBV7-9	TRBJ1-5	-	CASSQDGSNQPQHF	TGTGCCAGCAGCCAAGACGGGAGCAATCAGCCCCAGCATTTT
-	TRBV5-1	TRBJ2-7	TRBD2	CASSLDGRGVHEQYF	TGCGCCAGCAGCTTGGACGGGAGGGGTGTACACGAGCAGTACTTC
-	TRBV2	TRBJ1-1	-	CASSFQGRDTEAFF	TGTGCCAGCAGCTTCCAGGGGCGGGACACTGAAGCTTTCTTT
-	TRBV27	TRBJ2-5	TRBD1	CASSHRGSGQGWGTQYF	TGTGCCAGCAGTCATCGGGGATCGGGACAGGGCTGGGGGACCCAGTACTTC
-	TRBV10-1	TRBJ2-1	TRBD1	CASSADRGTPKKFF	TGCGCCAGCAGTGCAGACAGGGGGACCCCTAAGAAGTTCTTC